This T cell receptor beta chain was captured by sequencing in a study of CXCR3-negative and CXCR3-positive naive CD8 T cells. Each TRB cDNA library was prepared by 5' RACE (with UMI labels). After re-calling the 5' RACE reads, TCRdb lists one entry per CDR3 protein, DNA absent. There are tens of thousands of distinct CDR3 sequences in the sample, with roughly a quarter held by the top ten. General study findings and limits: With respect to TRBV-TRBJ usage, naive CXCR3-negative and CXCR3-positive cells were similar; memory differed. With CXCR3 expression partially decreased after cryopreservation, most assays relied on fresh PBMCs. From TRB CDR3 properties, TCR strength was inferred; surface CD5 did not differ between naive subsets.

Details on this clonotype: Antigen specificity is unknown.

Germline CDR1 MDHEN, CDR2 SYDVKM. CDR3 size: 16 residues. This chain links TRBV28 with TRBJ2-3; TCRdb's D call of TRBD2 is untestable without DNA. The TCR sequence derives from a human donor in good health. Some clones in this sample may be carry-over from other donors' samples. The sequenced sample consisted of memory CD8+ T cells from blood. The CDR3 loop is CASNSLVAGAQDTQYF.